The 21 T cell receptor beta chains listed next were all sequenced from one sample in a study of identical twins. Via MiXCR, TCRdb re-called the 5' RACE reads, giving one row per CDR3 protein. The table includes just under 550,000 distinct CDR3 sequences, nearly 15% detected once. This sample was also put to use in a study of yellow fever vaccine responses in identical twins.

The sample was CD4+ T cells sorted from blood. Receptors originate from a woman younger than 30 in good health.

The chain's CDR3 is CASSLEGQGVTDTQYF. For the CDR3, the DNA is TGTGCCAGCAGCTTAGAGGGACAGGGTGTAACAGATACGCAGTATTTT. The chain is built from TRBV7-9 and TRBJ2-3, with 9 bases fitting TRBD1. In germline, CDR1 is SEHNR, CDR2 FQNEAQ (reference sequence). CDR3 size: 16 residues. J lost 3 bases, V lost 1 base, and 5 bases had no gene match.

This clonotype was counted a few times. The chain joins TRBV12-3 or TRBV12-4 to TRBJ1-5; TRBD1 aligns across 7 bases. The ends lost 6 bases at V and 3 bases at J; junction bases unmatched: 8. The CDR3 consists of 15 residues. This CDR3 is CASSSGDSSNQPQHF. CDR3 nucleotide sequence: TGTGCCAGCAGCTCCGGGGACAGTTCCAATCAGCCCCAGCATTTT.

The J gene is TRBJ2-7, the V gene TRBV5-1; 8 nucleotides agree with TRBD1. The CDR3 runs to 11 residues. CDR1 and CDR2 (germline): SGHRS, YFSETQ. J gave up 11 bases and V 6 bases, and 7 bases lay outside the gene matches. The CDR3 loop is CASTSMDREYF. In DNA, the CDR3 is TGCGCCAGCACCTCAATGGACAGGGAGTACTTC.

The V gene is TRBV2, the J gene TRBJ2-5; weak D call: TRBD1 (6 bases). Trimming left V 7 bases short and J 6 bases short, with 15 bases between. Germline CDR1 and CDR2: SNHLY and FYNNEI. The CDR3 loop spans 13 amino acids. The DNA of the CDR3 is TGTGCCAGCATGAAGGGGGACATTAAGACCCAGTACTTC. This sequence encodes CASMKGDIKTQYF.

This clonotype was seen repeatedly, ten times or more. This rearrangement joins TRBV4-1 to TRBJ2-3; 7 positions match TRBD2. The CDR3 loop spans 16 amino acids. The germline V gene has CDR1 MGHRA and CDR2 YSYEKL. V lost 1 base to trimming and J lost 2 bases; unmatched junction nucleotides: 6. Written as DNA, the CDR3 is TGCGCCAGCAGCCAAGGGCCGGGGGGAGCCACAGATACGCAGTATTTT. As protein: CASSQGPGGATDTQYF.

This clonotype was seen only a few times. The V gene is TRBV28, the J gene TRBJ2-4; the match to TRBD1 covers 8 bases. Germline V CDR1 and CDR2: MDHEN, SYDVKM. The CDR3 runs 17 residues. Trimming took 1 base from V and 0 from J; bases not matched to a gene: 5. CDR3: CASSLLQGALAKNIQYF. Here the CDR3 DNA reads TGTGCCAGCAGTTTATTGCAGGGGGCCTTAGCCAAAAACATTCAGTACTTC.

This clonotype was observed a few times. The chain has TRBV4-2 and TRBJ1-3; the D is unclear. This CDR3 has 16 residues. Trimming left V 0 bases short and J 2 bases short, with 11 bases between. The germline CDR1 and CDR2 sequences are LGHNA and YNFKEQ. In DNA form, the CDR3 reads TGTGCCAGCAGCCAAGATACCGGTTTTACTGGAAACACCATATATTTT. This gives the protein CASSQDTGFTGNTIYF.

Many counts were recorded for this clonotype. The rearrangement links TRBV12-3 or TRBV12-4 to TRBJ2-7; D unresolved. V lost 5 bases, J lost 6 bases, and 14 bases lay in between. The CDR3 covers 13 residues. CDR3 loop: CASSRRPRIEQYF. The CDR3 nucleotides are TGTGCCAGCAGTAGACGGCCGCGGATCGAGCAGTACTTC.

This clonotype was seen a handful of times. The chain recombines TRBV2 with TRBJ2-1, with TRBD1 identical over 12 bases. Germline CDR1 reads SNHLY; CDR2 reads FYNNEI. Trimming at V came to 6 bases and at J to 4 bases, leaving 4 bases not matched to a gene. The CDR3 is made up of 15 amino acids. The CDR3 region has the DNA TGTGCCAGCAGCGGGACAGGGGGCGGTTACAATGAGCAGTTCTTC. Translation gives CASSGTGGGYNEQFF.

In its sample, this clonotype was seen a few times. The gene calls are TRBV7-9 and TRBJ2-2, with unresolved D. V was pared by 5 bases and J by 5 bases, with 9 bases between. The CDR3 is 13 residues long. From germline, CDR1 is SEHNR and CDR2 FQNEAQ (reference sequence). CDR3 sequence: CASSTRRTGELFF. The CDR3 bases are TGTGCCAGCAGCACGCGAAGGACCGGGGAGCTGTTTTTT.

The J gene is TRBJ2-1, the V gene TRBV7-6, with 7 nucleotides matching TRBD2. J lost 6 bases, V lost 1 base, and 9 bases had no gene match. Germline V CDR1 and CDR2: SGHVS, FNYEAQ. This CDR3 region has 16 residues. The CDR3 DNA sequence: TGTGCCAGCAGCTTAGTGCTAGCGGAGAAGACCAATGAGCAGTTCTTC. Protein product: CASSLVLAEKTNEQFF.

The sample holds a few counts of this clonotype. This rearrangement joins TRBV5-1 to TRBJ2-1, with 11 positions matching TRBD2. J was trimmed by 0 bases and V by 4 bases; bases with no gene match: 6. Germline values: CDR1 SGHRS, CDR2 YFSETQ. There are 17 residues in the CDR3. The CDR3 region has the DNA TGCGCCAGCAGCCAGGGACTAGCGGACAGCTCCTACAATGAGCAGTTCTTC. Its protein product is CASSQGLADSSYNEQFF.

V and J are TRBV12-3 or TRBV12-4 and TRBJ1-1, with a tentative D call TRBD1 (5 bases). This CDR3 is built from 14 residues. With 7 bases removed from V and 11 bases from J, the gap between germline ends came to 23 bases. CDR3: CASTLYGGTPAAFF. DNA for the CDR3: TGTGCCAGCACCCTGTATGGGGGGACGCCGGCGGCTTTCTTT.

The genes are TRBV27 and TRBJ1-4; 10 bases match TRBD1. This CDR3 is 13 amino acids long. The V gene end was trimmed by 5 bases and the J gene end by 7 bases; junction bases not matched to a gene: 1. Germline CDR1 is MNHEY and CDR2 is SMNVEV (reference sequence). For the CDR3, the DNA is TGTGCCAGCAGTCGACAGGGGGCTGAAAAACTGTTTTTT. It specifies CASSRQGAEKLFF.

This clonotype was seen a few times. This chain uses TRBV25-1 with TRBJ2-2; either TRBD1 or TRBD2 may supply D (5 bases each). The CDR3 is made up of 16 amino acids. V was trimmed by 1 base and J by 2 bases, leaving 11 bases between them. Germline lookup yields CDR1 MGHDK and CDR2 SYGVNS. The CDR3 here is CASSEFKGPNTGELFF. CDR3 DNA sequence: TGTGCCAGCAGTGAATTCAAGGGACCTAACACCGGGGAGCTGTTTTTT.

This clonotype was counted only a few times. DNA of the CDR3: TGCAGTGCTAGAGAACAGGGGTTGCCTTGGGAGCAGTACGTC. This codes for CSAREQGLPWEQYV. This chain uses TRBV20-1 with TRBJ2-7; 7 bases align to TRBD1. Losses at the gene ends were 0 bases for V and 7 bases for J; bases not matched to a gene: 9. The CDR3 has 14 amino acids. CDR1 and CDR2 (germline): DFQATT, SNEGSKA (reference sequence).

This clonotype was seen a handful of times. The chain joins TRBV27 to TRBJ1-5; D may be TRBD1 (5 bases). CDR1 and CDR2 from the germline V gene are MNHEY and SMNVEV (reference sequence). The CDR3 has 14 amino acids. The V end was cut by 6 bases, the J end by 2 bases, with 11 bases between. The CDR3 protein is CASRGDLGNQPQHF. The CDR3 DNA follows: TGTGCCAGCAGGGGGGACCTGGGCAATCAGCCCCAGCATTTT.

This sequence joins TRBV4-1 and TRBJ2-5; 7 nucleotides agree with TRBD2. CDR1 MGHRA and CDR2 YSYEKL come from the germline V gene. The CDR3 totals 16 residues. The junction had 5 bases not matched to a gene; V was cut back by 0 bases and J by 1 base. CDR3 in amino acids: CASSQDLPSGQETQYF. DNA of the CDR3: TGCGCCAGCAGCCAAGATCTCCCTAGCGGCCAAGAGACCCAGTACTTC.

The genes are TRBV12-3 or TRBV12-4 and TRBJ2-7; TRBD1 matches at 12 bases. This CDR3 has 16 amino acids. The V segment lost 6 bases and the J segment 3 bases; nucleotides outside the gene matches: 9. The CDR3 sequence: CASSRSRDRGRYEQYV. The CDR3, as DNA: TGTGCCAGCAGCCGCTCCCGGGACAGGGGGCGCTACGAGCAGTACGTC.

The V call is TRBV20-1, the J call TRBJ2-7; TRBD1 aligns across 7 bases. V shed 0 bases, J shed 4 bases, and the junction held 3 bases outside the gene matches. Germline loops: CDR1 DFQATT, CDR2 SNEGSKA (reference sequence). The CDR3 extends over 13 amino acids. This chain's CDR3 is CSARDQGVYEQYF. The CDR3 DNA sequence: TGCAGTGCTAGAGACCAGGGGGTATACGAGCAGTACTTC.

There are a few counts of this clonotype. The genes are TRBV5-1 and TRBJ2-7, with 14 bases fitting TRBD2. Unmatched junction bases numbered 3, after V lost 4 bases and J lost 6 bases. Germline CDR1 is SGHRS and CDR2 is YFSETQ. The CDR3 has 14 amino acids. CDR3 loop: CASSEGLAGAEQYF. The CDR3 region has the DNA TGCGCCAGCAGCGAGGGACTAGCGGGAGCCGAGCAGTACTTC.